What follows are 17 T cell receptor beta chains derived from one specimen sequenced in a study of T cell responses to AZD1222 COVID-19 vaccine. TCRdb's copy holds only in-frame clones and misses some; the assay was immunoSEQ multiplex PCR. This sample has tens of thousands of clones, with roughly 87% found just once. The source material was peripheral blood, sampled on day 0 of AZD1222 vaccination. The receptor source for this set is an adult in good health.

This chain links TRBV15 with TRBJ2-7; the D gene is possibly TRBD2 (6 bases). The ends were cut back, 7 bases at V and 7 bases at J, with 26 bases in the middle. The CDR3 length is 16 residues. Germline V gene lookup returns CDR1 LNHNV and CDR2 YYDKDF (reference sequence). As DNA, the CDR3 is TGTGCCACCACCACATCCGTCCAGGGACTCCTTTTGGAGCAGTACTTC. Protein sequence: CATTTSVQGLLLEQYF.

This chain links TRBV4-1 with TRBJ2-5, with 7 bases aligning to TRBD2. V shed 1 base and J 1 base; nucleotides not matched to a gene: 6. Germline lookup yields CDR1 MGHRA and CDR2 YSYEKL. This CDR3 has 16 amino acids. The CDR3 bases are TGCGCCAGCAGCCAAGTTAGCGGGCCCTTCCAAGAGACCCAGTACTTC. Protein product: CASSQVSGPFQETQYF.

The chain couples TRBV6-2 or TRBV6-3 to TRBJ2-1; 11 nucleotides align to TRBD1. The CDR3 contains 15 residues. V lost 2 bases to trimming and J lost 12 bases; unmatched junction nucleotides: 9. Germline loops: CDR1 MNHEY, CDR2 SVGEGT. The CDR3 sequence: CASSYPGTGGLGQFF. DNA for the CDR3: TGTGCCAGCAGTTACCCCGGGACAGGGGGTTTGGGGCAGTTCTTC.

V gene TRBV10-2 combines with J gene TRBJ2-7; 9 nucleotides align to TRBD2. This CDR3 has 14 residues. J lost 6 bases, V lost 7 bases, and 10 bases had no gene match. Germline V gene sequence: CDR1 WSHSY, CDR2 SAAADI. CDR3 bases: TGCGCCAGCAACTATATGGGACTAGCAACCGAGCAGTACTTC. This sequence encodes CASNYMGLATEQYF.

The V and J genes are TRBV11-3 and TRBJ2-1; D not certain. There are 13 residues in the CDR3. V was shortened by 3 bases and J by 0 bases, with 3 bases between the two germline ends. Germline V gene lookup returns CDR1 SGHNT and CDR2 YENEEA. The CDR3 spells CASSFSSYNEQFF. The DNA for the CDR3 is TGTGCCAGCAGCTTTAGCTCCTACAATGAGCAGTTCTTC.

V gene TRBV19 combines with J gene TRBJ1-4; TRBD1 aligns across 10 bases. The CDR3 spans 16 residues. Trimming at V came to 1 base and at J to 5 bases, leaving 4 bases not matched to a gene. Germline lookup yields CDR1 LNHDA and CDR2 SQIVND (reference sequence). CDR3 sequence (DNA): TGTGCCAGTAGTATAGTGCGGACAGGGGGAAATGAAAAACTGTTTTTT. Its protein product is CASSIVRTGGNEKLFF. Complete variable domain (other parts from reference TRBV19 and TRBJ1-4): DGGITQSPKYLFRKEGQNVTLSCEQNLNHDAMYWYRQDPGQGLRLIYYSQIVNDFQKGDIAEGYSVSREKKESFPLTVTSAQKNPTAFYLCASSIVRTGGNEKLFFGSGTQLSVL.

The chain employs TRBV27 and TRBJ2-1, with 13 positions matching TRBD2. CDR1 is MNHEY, CDR2 SMNVEV, per germline (reference sequence). The CDR3 sequence is 17 residues long. Trimming removed 6 bases from V and 9 bases from J; junction bases left unmatched: 14. CDR3 loop: CASSRTPGLAGASEQFF. Written as DNA, the CDR3 is TGTGCCAGCAGCCGGACCCCTGGACTAGCGGGAGCCTCTGAGCAGTTCTTC.

The chain joins TRBV10-3 to TRBJ1-1; no reliable D call. The germline CDR1 and CDR2 sequences are ENHRY and SYGVKD. The CDR3 contains 11 residues. V shed 2 bases and J shed 4 bases, with 2 bases lying between them. This CDR3 is CAISEGTEAFF. In nucleotides, the CDR3 is TGTGCCATCAGTGAGGGCACTGAAGCTTTCTTT.

V gene TRBV7-2 combines with J gene TRBJ1-5, with D tentatively TRBD1 (5 bases). The germline V gene has CDR1 SGHTA and CDR2 FQGNSA. V was shortened by 5 bases and J by 2 bases, with 7 bases between the two germline ends. This CDR3 spans 13 amino acids. The CDR3 sequence is CASSVQGNQPQHF. The CDR3 region has the DNA TGTGCCAGCAGCGTACAGGGCAATCAGCCCCAGCATTTT.

CDR3 amino acids: CASKGQDNQPQHF. The CDR3 DNA reads TGTGCCAGCAAAGGACAGGACAATCAGCCCCAGCATTTT. The chain links TRBV2 to TRBJ1-5; 7 bases agree with TRBD1. Germline CDR1 and CDR2: SNHLY and FYNNEI. V lost 7 bases to trimming and J lost 3 bases; unmatched junction nucleotides: 3. The CDR3 is 13 amino acids.

This clone was seen only a few times. This chain joins TRBV5-1 and TRBJ1-1; the D is unclear. This CDR3 is built from 15 residues. Germline CDR1 SGHRS, CDR2 YFSETQ. Trimming took off 0 bases at V and 8 bases at J, with 17 bases between the two ends. For the CDR3, the DNA is TGCGCCAGCAGCTTGGATAGGAATGGAATTAAAGAAGCTTTCTTT. This encodes CASSLDRNGIKEAFF.

This sequence joins TRBV5-1 and TRBJ1-1; D call uncertain. V lost 5 bases to trimming and J lost 0 bases, with 8 bases between them. The CDR3 is made up of 13 amino acids. Germline V gene data show CDR1 as SGHRS and CDR2 as YFSETQ. The CDR3 region is CASRIQMNTEAFF. CDR3 nucleotides: TGCGCCAGCAGGATTCAGATGAACACTGAAGCTTTCTTT. Supplemented by reference TRBV5-1 and TRBJ1-1, the full variable domain reads KAGVTQTPRYLIKTRGQQVTLSCSPISGHRSVSWYQQTPGQGLQFLFEYFSETQRNKGNFPGRFSGRQFSNSRSEMNVSTLELGDSALYLCASRIQMNTEAFFGQGTRLTVV.

CDR3 DNA sequence: TGTGCCAGCAGTCGAGCAGGGACTAAAACAGATACGCAGTATTTT. This gives the protein CASSRAGTKTDTQYF. This chain connects TRBV2 to TRBJ2-3; the match to TRBD2 covers 7 bases. Unmatched junction bases numbered 8, after V lost 5 bases and J lost 3 bases. The CDR3 sequence is 15 residues long. Per germline, CDR1 SNHLY and CDR2 FYNNEI. Full variable domain (missing parts from reference TRBV2 and TRBJ2-3): EPEVTQTPSHQVTQMGQEVILRCVPISNHLYFYWYRQILGQKVEFLVSFYNNEISEKSEIFDDQFSVERPDGSNFTLKIRSTKLEDSAMYFCASSRAGTKTDTQYFGPGTRLTVL.

The chain couples TRBV18 to TRBJ1-5; maybe TRBD1 (5 bases). The V and J ends lost 3 bases and 1 base respectively, with 13 bases between them. This CDR3 contains 16 residues. From germline, CDR1 is KGHSH and CDR2 LQKENI. The CDR3 DNA follows: TGTGCCAGCTCACCGGGAGAGGGACTGAGCAATCAGCCCCAGCATTTT. This codes for CASSPGEGLSNQPQHF.

This clone was observed once. This chain joins TRBV9 and TRBJ1-5, with a weak D call TRBD1 (6 bases). V was cut by 2 bases and J by 7 bases, with 13 bases left in between. Germline loops: CDR1 SGDLS, CDR2 YYNGEE. The CDR3 is made up of 14 amino acids. The CDR3 loop is CASSVGGAGQPQHF. DNA for the CDR3: TGTGCCAGCAGCGTCGGGGGGGCAGGGCAGCCCCAGCATTTT.

The count of this clone is one. V gene TRBV18 combines with J gene TRBJ2-5; a possible D gene is TRBD2 (6 bases). V was clipped by 6 bases and J by 1 base, with 9 bases between them. This CDR3 has 13 residues. In germline, CDR1 is KGHSH, CDR2 LQKENI. The CDR3 DNA reads TGTGCCAGCTCTGGGGGACTCCAAGAGACCCAGTACTTC. Protein sequence: CASSGGLQETQYF.

V is TRBV7-6 and J is TRBJ1-2, with unresolved D. CDR1 is SGHVS, CDR2 FNYEAQ, per germline. V shed 0 bases and J shed 0 bases, with 2 bases lying between them. The CDR3 consists of 13 residues. The chain's CDR3 is CASSLAANYGYTF. CDR3 nucleotides: TGTGCCAGCAGCTTAGCTGCTAACTATGGCTACACCTTC.